A selection of T cell receptor beta chains follows, all from one sample in a study of T-cell memory formation after mild COVID-19. In TCRdb, the 5' RACE reads were re-called with MiXCR into one record per CDR3 protein. The sample shows around 200,000 distinct CDR3 sequences, around 25% of them seen only once. Material for sequencing was PBMCs or a T cell subset sorted from them (not recorded which). The receptors stem from an adult woman who had mild COVID-19 (a few samples of this study predate the infection). Cell type and time point are not known. The CDR3 runs from the conserved cysteine through the conserved F or W. The D gene is left open where the match is weak. The size of a clone is reported for some rows only, either as once, few or many, or as a class for expanded clones.

>NA|TRBJ1-5|14|NA|TRBV11-2
TGTGCCAGCAGCTTAGACAGACAAGCGCAGCCCCAGCATTTT
CASSLDRQAQPQHF
>TRBD1|TRBJ1-1|14|NA|TRBV12-3/TRBV12-4
TGTGCCAGCAGTTTATCGGACAGGGACACTGAAGCTTTCTTT
CASSLSDRDTEAFF
>TRBD2|TRBJ2-7|17|few|TRBV3-1
TGTGCCAGCAGCCAAGGAAGTTCGGGACTAGCGGGCCCTAAGGAGTACTTC
CASSQGSSGLAGPKEYF
>TRBD2|TRBJ2-1|16|NA|TRBV6-4
TGTGCCAGCAGCGATGAGGGACCTAGCGGGATTGATGAGCAGTTCTTC
CASSDEGPSGIDEQFF
>NA|TRBJ1-1|16|NA|TRBV4-1
TGCGCCAGCAGCCAAGCCATCGAAGGGTCGCACACTGAAGCTTTCTTT
CASSQAIEGSHTEAFF
>TRBD1|TRBJ2-7|16|NA|TRBV5-1
TGCGCCAGCAGCTCCCTGACAGGGTCAAGCTCCTACGAGCAGTACTTC
CASSSLTGSSSYEQYF
>TRBD1|TRBJ2-7|15|few|TRBV7-9
TGTGCCAGCAGCTTTCCCGGGACAGGGCCCCACGAGCAGTACTTC
CASSFPGTGPHEQYF
>NA|TRBJ2-5|16|once|TRBV4-3
TGCGCCAGCAGCCAAGAGGTAGCGCCTACGGGGGAGACCCAGTACTTC
CASSQEVAPTGETQYF
>TRBD2|TRBJ2-5|16|few|TRBV5-1
TGCGCCAGCAGCTTGGAGGGACTAGCGGGAAAAGAGACCCAGTACTTC
CASSLEGLAGKETQYF
>NA|TRBJ1-4|14|NA|TRBV21-1
TGTGCCAGCCGGGACAGAAAAACTAATGAAAAACTGTTTTTT
CASRDRKTNEKLFF
>NA|TRBJ2-2|14|few|TRBV6-6
TGTGCCAGCAGTTACTCCTTGAACACCGGGGAGCTGTTTTTT
CASSYSLNTGELFF
>NA|TRBJ1-5|17|few|TRBV30
TGTGCCTGGAGTGTACGGAGGGGAAGGAATAGCAATCAGCCCCAGCATTTT
CAWSVRRGRNSNQPQHF
>TRBD2|TRBJ2-1|13|few|TRBV30
TGTGCCTGGAGTCCAGGGACGGGGGGGGAGCAGTTCTTC
CAWSPGTGGEQFF
>TRBD2|TRBJ2-1|14|NA|TRBV7-6
TGTGCCAGCAGCCAACTAGCGGGGCCCAATGAGCAGTTCTTC
CASSQLAGPNEQFF
>NA|TRBJ2-7|14|NA|TRBV4-2
TGTGCCAGCAGCCAGGACCTGAGGACCTTCGGGCAGTACTTC
CASSQDLRTFGQYF
>TRBD1|TRBJ2-5|15|few|TRBV5-1
TGCGCCAGCAGCTTGGCCTTAACAGGGGGCGAGACCCAGTACTTC
CASSLALTGGETQYF
>NA|TRBJ2-5|14|NA|TRBV15
TGTGCCACCAGCAGCCGAGGGGGGGGAGAGACCCAGTACTTC
CATSSRGGGETQYF
>NA|TRBJ2-7|13|NA|TRBV5-1
TGCGCCAGCACTTGGGGGTTCACCTACGAGCAGTACTTC
CASTWGFTYEQYF
>TRBD1|TRBJ1-5|15|NA|TRBV24-1
TGTGCCACCAGTGACCTGGGACAGGGAAATCAGCCCCAGCATTTT
CATSDLGQGNQPQHF
>TRBD2|TRBJ2-5|13|few|TRBV10-2
TGCGCCAGCGGCGGGTATAGCGGGGAGACCCAGTACTTC
CASGGYSGETQYF
>NA|TRBJ1-1|13|NA|TRBV30
TGTGCCTGGAGTGCAGGGTGGGACACTGAAGCTTTCTTT
CAWSAGWDTEAFF
>NA|TRBJ1-5|15|many|TRBV4-1
TGCGCCAGCAGCCAAGAATCCATAGGCAATCAGCCCCAGCATTTT
CASSQESIGNQPQHF
>NA|TRBJ2-2|13|few|TRBV7-8
TGTGCCAGCAGCTCCAGGGGAACCGGGGAGCTGTTTTTT
CASSSRGTGELFF
>TRBD1|TRBJ2-7|16|few|TRBV27
TGTGCCAGCAGTTCCTACGTCTCCGGGACAGACTACGAGCAGTACTTC
CASSSYVSGTDYEQYF
>NA|TRBJ2-1|15|NA|TRBV10-3
TGTGCCACGTCCGAAATAATGGGGAGTTACAATGAGCAGTTCTTC
CATSEIMGSYNEQFF
>NA|TRBJ2-6|18|NA|TRBV11-2
TGTGCCAGCAGCTCCTACAGGGGAGGGTCCTCTGGGGCCAACGTCCTGACTTTC
CASSSYRGGSSGANVLTF
>TRBD1|TRBJ2-3|17|few|TRBV5-1
TGCGCCAGCAGCTTGGCCTCGACAGGGGCGAGTACAGATACGCAGTATTTT
CASSLASTGASTDTQYF
>TRBD2|TRBJ2-1|18|NA|TRBV4-3
TGCGCCAGCAGCCAAGGAGGGACTAGCGGGAGGGCGGGGAATGAGCAGTTCTTC
CASSQGGTSGRAGNEQFF
>NA|TRBJ1-1|14|NA|TRBV7-9
TGTGCCAGCAGCTTGGCCAGCCTAAACACTGAAGCTTTCTTT
CASSLASLNTEAFF
>NA|TRBJ2-3|20|NA|TRBV20-1
TGCAGTGCTAGTCCTGAGGACCTAACGGGCCTTACCCTGTCGAAAGATACGCAGTATTTT
CSASPEDLTGLTLSKDTQYF
>NA|TRBJ2-7|14|NA|TRBV5-1
TGCGCCAGCAGCTTCACAACGGGAGCCTACGAGCAGTACTTC
CASSFTTGAYEQYF
>NA|TRBJ2-1|17|few|TRBV7-6
TGTGCCAGCAGCTTAGCCCCCTGGCAGGGACCCAACAATGAGCAGTTCTTC
CASSLAPWQGPNNEQFF
>TRBD1|TRBJ2-5|14|NA|TRBV7-3
TGTGCCAGCAGCCCAACCGGGACAGGGGAGACCCAGTACTTC
CASSPTGTGETQYF
>NA|TRBJ2-5|14|NA|TRBV7-6
TGTGCCAGCAGCTTAGGGACAAACCAAGAGACCCAGTACTTC
CASSLGTNQETQYF
>TRBD1|TRBJ1-5|13|NA|TRBV20-1
TGCAGTGCGACCAGGGACAGTAATCAGCCCCAGCATTTT
CSATRDSNQPQHF
>NA|TRBJ2-5|12|NA|TRBV12-3/TRBV12-4
TGTGCCAGCAGTTTAACTCCAGAGACCCAGTACTTC
CASSLTPETQYF
>TRBD1|TRBJ2-7|14|NA|TRBV7-8
TGTGCCAGCAGCTTCCGGACAGGGACCTACGAGCAGTACTTC
CASSFRTGTYEQYF
>NA|TRBJ2-7|15|NA|TRBV5-8
TGTGCCAGCAGCTTGGGTGGGGACTTGGCCTACGAGCAGTACTTC
CASSLGGDLAYEQYF
>NA|TRBJ2-5|13|NA|TRBV12-3/TRBV12-4
TGTGCCAGCAGTTTCAACAGACAAGAGACCCAGTACTTC
CASSFNRQETQYF
>TRBD2|TRBJ2-2|15|NA|TRBV20-1
TGCAGTGCTAGAGCTAGCGGGGGAGGGACCGGGGAGCTGTTTTTT
CSARASGGGTGELFF
>TRBD2|TRBJ2-5|15|few|TRBV4-2
TGTGCCAGCAACATACTAGCGGGAGGCAGGGAGACCCAGTACTTC
CASNILAGGRETQYF
>NA|TRBJ2-4|15|few|TRBV19
TGTGCCAGTTCAATTTCCGGGACAGCCAAAAACATTCAGTACTTC
CASSISGTAKNIQYF
>TRBD1|TRBJ1-2|15|few|TRBV20-1
TGCAGTGCCCAAACCGACAGGGTTCTTAACTATGGCTACACCTTC
CSAQTDRVLNYGYTF
>NA|TRBJ1-4|15|NA|TRBV7-8
TGTGCCAGCAGCCGCCTACAGGGTGGCAATGAAAAACTGTTTTTT
CASSRLQGGNEKLFF
>NA|TRBJ2-5|14|NA|TRBV14
TGTGCCAGCAGCCAAGGGACAGTTGGAGAGACCCAGTACTTC
CASSQGTVGETQYF
>TRBD2|TRBJ2-1|15|NA|TRBV18
TGTGCCAGCTCACCATCCGGGAGGCTTGGCAATGAGCAGTTCTTC
CASSPSGRLGNEQFF
>TRBD2|TRBJ2-2|17|NA|TRBV13
TGTGCCAGCAGCGGTCTCGCGGGGGGCACGAACACCGGGGAGCTGTTTTTT
CASSGLAGGTNTGELFF
>NA|TRBJ1-5|15|few|TRBV12-3/TRBV12-4
TGTGCCAGCAGTTTGTCTGGGGGGAGCAATCAGCCCCAGCATTTT
CASSLSGGSNQPQHF
>NA|TRBJ1-4|15|NA|TRBV6-1
TGTGCCAGCAGTGTAGTCCGGCAAGGGACCCAAAAACTGTTTTTT
CASSVVRQGTQKLFF
>TRBD2|TRBJ2-2|16|few|TRBV4-2
TGTGCCAGCAGCCAAGATAGCGGGCGCAGGGTGCGGGAGCTGTTTTTT
CASSQDSGRRVRELFF
>NA|TRBJ1-1|13|few|TRBV3-1
TGTGCCAGCGCGGCGCGTCTGAACACTGAAGCTTTCTTT
CASAARLNTEAFF
>TRBD1|TRBJ2-7|16|NA|TRBV29-1
TGCAGCGTTGTTGATTTGGACAGGGAAAACTCCTACGAGCAGTACTTC
CSVVDLDRENSYEQYF